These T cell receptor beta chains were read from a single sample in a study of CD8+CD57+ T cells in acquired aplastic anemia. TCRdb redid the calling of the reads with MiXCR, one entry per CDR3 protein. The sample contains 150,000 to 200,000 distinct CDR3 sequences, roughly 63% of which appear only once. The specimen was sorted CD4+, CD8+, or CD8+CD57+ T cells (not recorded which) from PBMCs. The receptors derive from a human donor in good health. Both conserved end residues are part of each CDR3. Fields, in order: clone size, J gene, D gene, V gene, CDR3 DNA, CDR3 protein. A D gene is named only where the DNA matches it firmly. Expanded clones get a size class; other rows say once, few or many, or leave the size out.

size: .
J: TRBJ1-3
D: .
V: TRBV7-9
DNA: TGTGCCAGCAGCGGTATACAGGGCGACTCTGGAAACACCATATATTTT
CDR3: CASSGIQGDSGNTIYF

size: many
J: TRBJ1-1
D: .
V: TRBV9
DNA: TGTGCCAGCAGCGACGGGCCTGAAGCTTTCTTT
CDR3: CASSDGPEAFF

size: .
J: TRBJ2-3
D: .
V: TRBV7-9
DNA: TGTGCCAGCAGCCCCAGAGGACAGTATACGCAGTATTTT
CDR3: CASSPRGQYTQYF

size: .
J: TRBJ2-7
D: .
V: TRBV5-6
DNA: TGTGCCAGCAGCTTGTCAGGACCCTACGAGCAGTACTTC
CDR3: CASSLSGPYEQYF

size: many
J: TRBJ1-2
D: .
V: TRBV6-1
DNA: TGTGCCAGCAGTGAAGAGGCAGGATACACTACATCCGGATATGGCTACACCTTC
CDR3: CASSEEAGYTTSGYGYTF

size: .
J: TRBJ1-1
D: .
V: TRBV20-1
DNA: TGCAGTGCTAGACCGCAGGGCCAAGCTTTCTTT
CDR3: CSARPQGQAFF

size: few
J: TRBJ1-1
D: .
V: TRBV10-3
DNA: TGTGCCATCAGTGATAATAGGGAAAGAACTGAAGCTTTCTTT
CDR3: CAISDNRERTEAFF

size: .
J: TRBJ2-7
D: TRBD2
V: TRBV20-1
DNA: TGCAGTGCTATCGGCCCGGGGGGTGGCGGGAGTGCCGGGTACGAGCAGTACTTC
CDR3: CSAIGPGGGGSAGYEQYF

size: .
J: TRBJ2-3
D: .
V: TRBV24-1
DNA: TGTGCCACCAGTGATTTAGGGGCGGGAATAACAGATACGCAGTATTTT
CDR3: CATSDLGAGITDTQYF

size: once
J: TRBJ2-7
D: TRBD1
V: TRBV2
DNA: TGTGCCAGCAGTGATTACGGGACAGGGGCCTACGAGCAGTACTTC
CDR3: CASSDYGTGAYEQYF

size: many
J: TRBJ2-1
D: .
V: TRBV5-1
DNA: TGTGCCAGCAGTTTGGGGAGTTCCTCCTACAATGAGCAGTTCTTC
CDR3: CASSLGSSSYNEQFF

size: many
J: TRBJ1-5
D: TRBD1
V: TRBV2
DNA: TGTGCCAGCAGTACGCCGGGACAGGGCGCCCATCAGCCCCAGCATTTT
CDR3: CASSTPGQGAHQPQHF

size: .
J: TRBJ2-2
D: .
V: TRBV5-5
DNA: TGTGCCAGCAGCTTGGGCTCTCTGAACACCGGGGAGCTGTTTTTT
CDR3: CASSLGSLNTGELFF

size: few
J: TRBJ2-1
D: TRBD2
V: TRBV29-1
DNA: TGCAGCGTTAAGAGCGGGGGGACGACAACCTACAATGAGCAGTTCTTC
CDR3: CSVKSGGTTTYNEQFF

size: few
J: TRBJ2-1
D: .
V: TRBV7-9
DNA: TGTGCCAGCAGCCACACGGACAATGAGCAGTTCTTC
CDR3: CASSHTDNEQFF

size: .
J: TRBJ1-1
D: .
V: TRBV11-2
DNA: TGTGCCAGCAGCTTAGCCCCTTACGAGAACACTGAAGCTTTCTTT
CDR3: CASSLAPYENTEAFF

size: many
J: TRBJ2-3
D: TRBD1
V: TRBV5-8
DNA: TGTGCCAGCAGCCTCGGGACAGGGGGCACAGATACGCAGTATTTT
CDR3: CASSLGTGGTDTQYF

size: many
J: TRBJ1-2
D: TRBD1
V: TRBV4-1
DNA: TGCGCCAGCAGCCGCCGGGACAGGGGGAGTTACTATGGCTACACCTTC
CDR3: CASSRRDRGSYYGYTF

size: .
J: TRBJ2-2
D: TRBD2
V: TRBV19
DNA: TGTGCCAGTAGCCCTCCTGGGACTAGCGAACACACCGGGGAGCTGTTTTTT
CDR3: CASSPPGTSEHTGELFF

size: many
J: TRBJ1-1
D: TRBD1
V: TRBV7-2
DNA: TGTGCCAGCAGCTCCGGACAGGGTTACACTGAAGCTTTCTTT
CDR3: CASSSGQGYTEAFF

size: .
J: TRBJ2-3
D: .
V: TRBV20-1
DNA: TGCAGTGCAAGGACCACAGATACGCAGTATTTT
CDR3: CSARTTDTQYF

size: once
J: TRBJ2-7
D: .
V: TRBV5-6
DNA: TGTGCCAGCAGCTTCCGACAGGAGCAGTACTTC
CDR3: CASSFRQEQYF

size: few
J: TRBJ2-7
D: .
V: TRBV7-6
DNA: TGTGCCAGCAGCTTACGGCCAGGGGACGGCGAGCAGTACTTC
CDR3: CASSLRPGDGEQYF

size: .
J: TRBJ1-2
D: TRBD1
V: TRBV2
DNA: TGTGCCAGCAGCCTGACAGGGGGTTATTCTGGCTACACCTTC
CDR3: CASSLTGGYSGYTF

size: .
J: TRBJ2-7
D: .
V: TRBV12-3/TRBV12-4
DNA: TGTGCCAGCAGGGAGGGAGTGGGCGAGCAGTACTTC
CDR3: CASREGVGEQYF

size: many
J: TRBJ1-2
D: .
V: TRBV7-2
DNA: TGTGCCAGCAGCTACACCACAGGGAACCATGGCTACACCTTC
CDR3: CASSYTTGNHGYTF

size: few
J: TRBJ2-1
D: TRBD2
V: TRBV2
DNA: TGTGCCAGCCCCGGAGCGGGGGGCTACAATGAGCAGTTCTTC
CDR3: CASPGAGGYNEQFF

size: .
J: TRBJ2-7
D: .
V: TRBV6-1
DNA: TGTGCCAGCAGTTACTCGAATCCCAGCTCCTACGAGCAGTACTTC
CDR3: CASSYSNPSSYEQYF

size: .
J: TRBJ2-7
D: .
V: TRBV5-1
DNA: TGCGCCAGCAGCCCGGAGGGCAGGGTGCTGACAGAACAGTACTTC
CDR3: CASSPEGRVLTEQYF

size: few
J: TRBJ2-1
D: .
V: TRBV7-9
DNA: TGTGCCAGCAGCTTAGAGTCGAGGGGTCAGCGGTTCTTC
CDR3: CASSLESRGQRFF

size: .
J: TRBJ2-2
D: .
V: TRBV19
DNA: TGTGCCAGTAGTATAGACGGTCAGGGGGAGCTGTTTTTT
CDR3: CASSIDGQGELFF

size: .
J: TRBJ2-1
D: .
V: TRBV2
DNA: TGTGCCAGCAGTGAAGACGGGGTTTCCCAGGAGCAGTTCTTC
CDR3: CASSEDGVSQEQFF

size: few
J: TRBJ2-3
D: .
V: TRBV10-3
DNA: TGTGCCATCAGCCGACAGGGAGGCGCAGATACGCAGTATTTT
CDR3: CAISRQGGADTQYF

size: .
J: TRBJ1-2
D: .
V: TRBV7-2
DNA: TGTGCCAGCAGCACCACCCTGGGGGGCTACACCTTC
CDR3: CASSTTLGGYTF

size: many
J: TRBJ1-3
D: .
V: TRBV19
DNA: TGTGCCAGTAGAAGTGACAGTTTTGGAAACACCATATATTTT
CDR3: CASRSDSFGNTIYF

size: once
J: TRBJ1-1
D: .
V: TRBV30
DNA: TGTGCCTGGAGGGGGGGCAGGGCCTACTCCCTGAACACTGAAGCTTTCTTT
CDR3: CAWRGGRAYSLNTEAFF

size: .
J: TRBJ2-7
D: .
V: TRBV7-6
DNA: TGTGCCAGCAGCCCGACAGTCTTCTACGAGCAGTACTTC
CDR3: CASSPTVFYEQYF

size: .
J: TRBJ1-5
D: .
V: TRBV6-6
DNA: TGTGCCAGCACAAACCAGGGTAATCAGCCCCAGCATTTT
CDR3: CASTNQGNQPQHF

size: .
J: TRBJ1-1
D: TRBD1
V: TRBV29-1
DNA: TGCAGCGTTGAAGCTATGACAGGGGGCTGGCTTGGGGGCACTGAAGCTTTCTTT
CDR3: CSVEAMTGGWLGGTEAFF

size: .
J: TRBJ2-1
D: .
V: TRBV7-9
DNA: TGTGCCAGCAGTTTAGGACTAATCAATGAGCAGTTCTTC
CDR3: CASSLGLINEQFF